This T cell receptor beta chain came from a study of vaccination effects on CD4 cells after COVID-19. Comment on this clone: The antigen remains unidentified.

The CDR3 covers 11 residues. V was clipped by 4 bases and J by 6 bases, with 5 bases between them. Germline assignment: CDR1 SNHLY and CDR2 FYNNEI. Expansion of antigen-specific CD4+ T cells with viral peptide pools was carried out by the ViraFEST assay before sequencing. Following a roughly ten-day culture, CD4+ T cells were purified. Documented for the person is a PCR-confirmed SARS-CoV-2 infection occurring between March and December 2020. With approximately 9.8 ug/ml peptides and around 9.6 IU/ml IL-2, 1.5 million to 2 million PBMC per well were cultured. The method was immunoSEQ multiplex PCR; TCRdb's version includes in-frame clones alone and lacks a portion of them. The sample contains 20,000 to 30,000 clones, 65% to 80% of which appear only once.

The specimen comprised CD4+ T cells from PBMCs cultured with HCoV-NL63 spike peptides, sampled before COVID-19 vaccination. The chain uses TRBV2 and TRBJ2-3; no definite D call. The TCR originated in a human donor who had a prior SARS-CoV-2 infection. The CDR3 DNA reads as TGTGCCAGCAGTGGGCGGGATACGCAGTATTTT. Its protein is CASSGRDTQYF.